Shown below are 8 T cell receptor beta chains from a single sample sequenced in a study of patients and donors after allogeneic stem cell transplantation. Using its own MiXCR run on the RT-PCR reads, TCRdb lists one record per CDR3 protein. The sample holds about 960,000 distinct CDR3 sequences; over 15% are singletons and the top ten take roughly 6%. Source material: blood, either unsorted or a sorted T cell fraction (not recorded which). The receptors come from a human donor who was either an allogeneic HSCT recipient or a stem cell or donor lymphocyte infusion donor (not recorded which). It is not recorded whose cells these are; they may come from a transplant donor.

The gene calls are TRBV29-1 and TRBJ2-2; perhaps TRBD2 as D (5 bases). Germline values: CDR1 SQVTM, CDR2 ANQGSEA. The ends were cut back, 2 bases at V and 6 bases at J, with 10 bases in the middle. This CDR3 comprises 13 residues. The CDR3 protein is CSVEYGLPGELFF. CDR3 coding DNA: TGCAGCGTTGAATATGGACTTCCCGGGGAGCTGTTTTTT.

The V and J genes are TRBV5-1 and TRBJ2-1; D perhaps matches TRBD2 (5 bases). V gave up 5 bases and J gave up 7 bases, with 16 bases separating them. This CDR3 is built from 14 residues. CDR1 is SGHRS, CDR2 YFSETQ, per germline. The CDR3 loop reads CASSSDSPRNEQFF. CDR3 nucleotides: TGCGCCAGCAGTTCGGACTCGCCGAGGAATGAGCAGTTCTTC.

This chain joins TRBV20-1 and TRBJ2-2; a weak D match, TRBD2 (5 bases). Germline CDR1 and CDR2: DFQATT and SNEGSKA (reference sequence). This CDR3 has 13 residues. V was shortened by 3 bases and J by 4 bases, with 9 bases between the two germline ends. This chain's CDR3 is CSARASITGELFF. DNA for the CDR3: TGCAGTGCTAGGGCTAGCATCACCGGGGAGCTGTTTTTT.

The gene calls are TRBV6-1 and TRBJ1-5; D is uncertain. The germline V gene has CDR1 MNHNS and CDR2 SASEGT. The CDR3 loop spans 14 amino acids. The V end was cut by 7 bases, the J end by 5 bases, with 15 bases between. This CDR3 is CASKSGQTDQPQHF. In nucleotides, the CDR3 is TGTGCCAGCAAGTCGGGTCAAACGGATCAGCCCCAGCATTTT.

This clonotype was detected a few times. V gene TRBV12-3 or TRBV12-4 combines with J gene TRBJ1-1; 7 bases agree with TRBD1. This CDR3 has 16 residues. Losses at the gene ends were 5 bases for V and 5 bases for J; bases not matched to a gene: 14. CDR3 coding DNA: TGTGCCAGCAGTCTTGGCCCCCACAGGGGAGGTACTGAAGCTTTCTTT. Amino acid sequence: CASSLGPHRGGTEAFF.

The chain links TRBV3-1 to TRBJ1-1; D ambiguous. The CDR3 loop spans 14 amino acids. Germline CDR1 and CDR2: LGHDT and YNNKEL (reference sequence). Deletions cut 6 bases from V and 6 bases from J, with 17 bases between. CDR3 in DNA: TGTGCCAGCAGGCAAAGAGTAGAAAACGCTGAAGCTTTCTTT. It yields the protein CASRQRVENAEAFF.

There are a few counts of this clonotype. The chain carries TRBV12-3 or TRBV12-4 and TRBJ2-7; the D is unclear. The CDR3 covers 13 residues. V lost 5 bases to trimming and J lost 2 bases, with 10 bases between them. The CDR3 nucleotides read TGTGCCAGCAGTCCCATACTAACCTACGAGCAGTACTTC. Translated: CASSPILTYEQYF.

This chain links TRBV12-3 or TRBV12-4 with TRBJ2-5, with 11 bases identical to TRBD2. V lost 7 bases and J lost 3; bases outside the gene matches: 10. The CDR3 runs 16 residues. The CDR3 spells CASILGPGLAEETQYF. The CDR3 DNA reads TGTGCCAGCATCCTAGGGCCGGGACTAGCGGAAGAGACCCAGTACTTC.